This T cell receptor (beta chain) was captured in a study of siplizumab effects on memory and regulatory T cells. J was trimmed by 7 bases and V by 6 bases; bases with no gene match: 18. The CDR3 sequence is 18 residues long. Using immunoSEQ multiplex PCR, the repertoire was profiled, and TCRdb retains in-frame clones only, with some absent. The table lists 100,000 or so clones, 90% to 95% of them singletons, with about 0.32% in the top ten. This TCR derives from a human donor in good health. The genes are TRBV6-7 and TRBJ2-2, with 9 bases lining up with TRBD1. TRBV6-7 is identified as an open reading frame with a role that is uncertain. Sequenced input: CD4+ T cells sorted from blood. This CDR3 is CASRSRPNGDREDGELFF. CDR3 bases: TGTGCCAGCAGATCCAGGCCAAATGGGGACAGGGAAGACGGGGAGCTGTTTTTT.